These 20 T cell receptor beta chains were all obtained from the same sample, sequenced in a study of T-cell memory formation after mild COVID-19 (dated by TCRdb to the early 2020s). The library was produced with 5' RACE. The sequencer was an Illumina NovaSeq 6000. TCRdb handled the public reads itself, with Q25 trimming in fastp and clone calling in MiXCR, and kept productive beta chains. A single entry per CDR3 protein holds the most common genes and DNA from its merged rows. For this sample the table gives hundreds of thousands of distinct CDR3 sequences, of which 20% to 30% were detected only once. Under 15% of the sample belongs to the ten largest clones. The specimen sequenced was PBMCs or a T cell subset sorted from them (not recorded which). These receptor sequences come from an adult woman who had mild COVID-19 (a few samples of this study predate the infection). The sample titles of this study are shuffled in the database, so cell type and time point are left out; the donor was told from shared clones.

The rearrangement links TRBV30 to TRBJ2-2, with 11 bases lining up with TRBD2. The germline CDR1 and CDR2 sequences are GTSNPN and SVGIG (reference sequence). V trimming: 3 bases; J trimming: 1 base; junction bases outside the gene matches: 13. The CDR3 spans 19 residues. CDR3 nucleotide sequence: TGTGCCTGGAGAACTAAAGGGACTAGCGGAGCTCGGAACACCGGGGAGCTGTTTTTT. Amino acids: CAWRTKGTSGARNTGELFF.

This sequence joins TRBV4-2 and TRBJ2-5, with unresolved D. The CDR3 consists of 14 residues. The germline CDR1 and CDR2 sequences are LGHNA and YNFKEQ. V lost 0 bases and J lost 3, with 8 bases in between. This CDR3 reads CASSQDSGKETQYF. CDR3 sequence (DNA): TGTGCCAGCAGCCAAGATTCTGGCAAAGAGACCCAGTACTTC.

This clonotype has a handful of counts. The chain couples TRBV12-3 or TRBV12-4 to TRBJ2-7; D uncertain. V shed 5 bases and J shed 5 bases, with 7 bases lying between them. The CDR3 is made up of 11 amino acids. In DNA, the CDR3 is TGTGCCAGCAGTAACCCCGACGAGCAGTACTTC. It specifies CASSNPDEQYF.

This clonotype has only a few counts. CDR3 DNA sequence: TGCAGCGTTGATAGAAGCTGGACGGTCACAGATACGCAGTATTTT. This gives the protein CSVDRSWTVTDTQYF. The chain employs TRBV29-1 and TRBJ2-3, with D unclear. The V end was cut by 3 bases, the J end by 2 bases, with 15 bases between. The CDR3 length is 15 residues. The germline gives CDR1 SQVTM, CDR2 ANQGSEA.

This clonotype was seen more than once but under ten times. CDR3 DNA: TGCGCCAGCAGCCAAGATCCTAGCGGGAGGTCCGGGGAGCTGTTTTTT. Amino acid sequence: CASSQDPSGRSGELFF. The chain joins TRBV4-1 to TRBJ2-2, with 11 nucleotides matching TRBD2. CDR1 and CDR2 from the germline V gene are MGHRA and YSYEKL. The CDR3 consists of 16 residues. The ends lost 0 bases at V and 6 bases at J; junction bases unmatched: 3.

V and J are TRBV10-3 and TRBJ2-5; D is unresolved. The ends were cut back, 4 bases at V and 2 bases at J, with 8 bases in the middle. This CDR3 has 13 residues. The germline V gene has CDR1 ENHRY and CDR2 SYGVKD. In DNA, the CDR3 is TGTGCCATCAGTGTTGGGGAACAAGAGACCCAGTACTTC. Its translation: CAISVGEQETQYF.

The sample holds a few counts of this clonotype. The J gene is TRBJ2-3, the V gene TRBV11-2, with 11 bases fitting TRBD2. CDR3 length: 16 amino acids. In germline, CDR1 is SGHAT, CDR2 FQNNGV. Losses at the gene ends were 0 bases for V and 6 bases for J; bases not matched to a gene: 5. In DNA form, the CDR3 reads TGTGCCAGCAGCTTAGACCTAGCGGGAGGATCGGATACGCAGTATTTT. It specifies CASSLDLAGGSDTQYF.

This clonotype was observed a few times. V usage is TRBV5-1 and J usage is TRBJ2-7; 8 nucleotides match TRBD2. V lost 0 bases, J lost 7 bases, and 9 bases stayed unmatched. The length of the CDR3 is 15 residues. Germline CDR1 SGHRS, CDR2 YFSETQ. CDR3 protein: CASSLDLGGAKEQYF. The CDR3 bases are TGCGCCAGCAGCTTGGATCTCGGGGGGGCTAAAGAGCAGTACTTC.

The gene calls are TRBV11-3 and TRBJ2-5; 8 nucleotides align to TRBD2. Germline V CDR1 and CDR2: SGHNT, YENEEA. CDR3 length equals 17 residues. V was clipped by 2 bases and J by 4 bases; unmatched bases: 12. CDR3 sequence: CASSLPVRSGSGETQYF. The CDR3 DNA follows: TGTGCCAGCAGCTTACCCGTTCGGAGCGGGAGTGGAGAGACCCAGTACTTC.

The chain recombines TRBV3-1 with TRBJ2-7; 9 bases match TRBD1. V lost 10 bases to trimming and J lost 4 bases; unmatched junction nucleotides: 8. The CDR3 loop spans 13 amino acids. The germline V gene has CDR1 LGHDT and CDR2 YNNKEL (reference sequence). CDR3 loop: CATRDREEYEQYF. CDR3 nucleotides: TGTGCCACCCGGGACAGGGAGGAGTACGAGCAGTACTTC.

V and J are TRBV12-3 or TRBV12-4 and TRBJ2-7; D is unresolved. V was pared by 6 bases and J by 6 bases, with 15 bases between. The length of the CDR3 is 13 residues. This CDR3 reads CASSPPRISEQYF. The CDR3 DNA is TGTGCCAGCAGCCCCCCCAGGATCTCCGAGCAGTACTTC.

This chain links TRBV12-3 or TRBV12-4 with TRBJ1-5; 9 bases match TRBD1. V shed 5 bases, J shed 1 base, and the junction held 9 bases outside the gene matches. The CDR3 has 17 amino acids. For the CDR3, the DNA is TGTGCCAGCAGTGGGGGGGACAGGGCGAACAGCAATCAGCCCCAGCATTTT. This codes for CASSGGDRANSNQPQHF.

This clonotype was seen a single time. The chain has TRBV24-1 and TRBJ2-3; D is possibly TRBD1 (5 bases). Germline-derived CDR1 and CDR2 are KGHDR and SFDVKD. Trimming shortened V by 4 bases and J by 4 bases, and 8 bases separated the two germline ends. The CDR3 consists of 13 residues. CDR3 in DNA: TGTGCCACCAGTGACATCAGGGCAGATACGCAGTATTTT. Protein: CATSDIRADTQYF.

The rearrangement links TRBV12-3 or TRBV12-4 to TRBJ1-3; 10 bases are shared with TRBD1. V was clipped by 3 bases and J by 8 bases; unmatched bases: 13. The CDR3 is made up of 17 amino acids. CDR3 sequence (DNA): TGTGCCAGCAGTTTCCTCCAGACAGGGGGCTTGGGGGACACCATATATTTT. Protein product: CASSFLQTGGLGDTIYF.

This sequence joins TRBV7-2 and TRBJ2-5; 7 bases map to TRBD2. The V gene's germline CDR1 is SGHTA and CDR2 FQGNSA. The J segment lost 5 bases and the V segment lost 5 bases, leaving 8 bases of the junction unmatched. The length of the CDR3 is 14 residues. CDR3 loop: CASSRAGRRETQYF. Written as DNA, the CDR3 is TGTGCCAGCAGCCGAGCGGGGCGAAGGGAGACCCAGTACTTC.

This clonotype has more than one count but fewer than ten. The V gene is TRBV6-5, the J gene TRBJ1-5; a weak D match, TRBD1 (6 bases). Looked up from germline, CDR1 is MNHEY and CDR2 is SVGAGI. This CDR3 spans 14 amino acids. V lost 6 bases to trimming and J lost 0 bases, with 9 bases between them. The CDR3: CASRLDSSNQPQHF. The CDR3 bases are TGTGCCAGCAGATTGGACAGTAGCAATCAGCCCCAGCATTTT.

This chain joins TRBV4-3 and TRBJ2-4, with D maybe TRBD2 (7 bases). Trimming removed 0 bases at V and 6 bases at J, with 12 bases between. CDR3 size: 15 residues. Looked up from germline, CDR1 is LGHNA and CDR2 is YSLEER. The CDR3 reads CASSQDFGGPNIQYF. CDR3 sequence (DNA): TGCGCCAGCAGCCAAGATTTCGGGGGGCCAAACATTCAGTACTTC.

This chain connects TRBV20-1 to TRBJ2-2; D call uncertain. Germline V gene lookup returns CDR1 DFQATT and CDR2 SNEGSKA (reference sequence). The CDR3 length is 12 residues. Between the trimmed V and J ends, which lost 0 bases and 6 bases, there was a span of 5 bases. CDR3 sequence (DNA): TGCAGTGCTAGAGATATCGCCGGGGAGCTGTTTTTT. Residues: CSARDIAGELFF.

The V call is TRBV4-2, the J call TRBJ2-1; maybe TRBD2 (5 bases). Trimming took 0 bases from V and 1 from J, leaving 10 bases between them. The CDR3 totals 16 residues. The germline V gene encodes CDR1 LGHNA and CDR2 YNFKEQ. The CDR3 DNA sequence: TGTGCCAGCAGCCAAGATCAGTGGGAGTCCTACAATGAGCAGTTCTTC. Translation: CASSQDQWESYNEQFF.

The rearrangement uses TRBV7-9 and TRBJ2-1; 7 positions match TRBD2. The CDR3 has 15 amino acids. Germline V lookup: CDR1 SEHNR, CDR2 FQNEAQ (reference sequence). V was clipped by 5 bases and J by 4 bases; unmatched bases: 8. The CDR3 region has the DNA TGTGCCAGCAGCCCAGGACTAGTCCGATACAATGAGCAGTTCTTC. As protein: CASSPGLVRYNEQFF.